What follows are 25 T cell receptor beta chains derived from one specimen sequenced in a study of memory CD4+ T cells and cytomegalovirus serostatus. The sort gate was single viable CD3+CD4+CD8-CD45RO+ cells for memory CD4+ T cells. Assay used: immunoSEQ multiplex PCR; TCRdb lists only in-frame clones, some missing. Among roughly 50,000 clones, 82% were seen once, and the ten largest hold around 0.5%. The sequenced material came from memory CD4+ T cells from blood. The receptors here all came from an adult in good health and CMV-seronegative. Some clones in this sample may be carry-over from other donors' samples.

The chain has TRBV25-1 and TRBJ1-4; 7 bases are a match to TRBD1. From germline, CDR1 is MGHDK and CDR2 SYGVNS. The J segment lost 8 bases and the V segment lost 6 bases, leaving 12 bases of the junction unmatched. The CDR3 has 15 amino acids. The CDR3 protein is CASRSGQLKGEKLFF. CDR3 sequence (DNA): TGTGCCAGCAGGTCGGGACAGCTTAAGGGGGAAAAACTGTTTTTT.

The chain recombines TRBV5-4 with TRBJ1-1; D is ambiguous. The CDR3 is 13 amino acids. Germline V gene lookup returns CDR1 SGHNT and CDR2 YYREEE (reference sequence). The V end was cut by 2 bases, the J end by 1 base, with 6 bases between. The CDR3 coding sequence is TGTGCCAGCAGCTTTCGGAGGAACACTGAAGCTTTCTTT. It codes for CASSFRRNTEAFF. The entire variable domain, with the rest obtained from reference TRBV5-4 and TRBJ1-1, is as follows: ETGVTQSPTHLIKTRGQQVTLRCSSQSGHNTVSWYQQALGQGPQFIFQYYREEENGRGNFPPRFSGLQFPNYSSELNVNALELDDSALYLCASSFRRNTEAFFGQGTRLTVV.

The chain uses TRBV10-1 and TRBJ2-1; 10 bases fit TRBD2. Germline CDR1 is WNHNN and CDR2 is SYGVQD (reference sequence). V lost 5 bases, J lost 6 bases, and 4 bases stayed unmatched. The length of the CDR3 is 14 residues. CDR3 region: CASSSSGRANEQFF. CDR3 coding DNA: TGCGCCAGCAGTTCAAGCGGGAGGGCCAATGAGCAGTTCTTC.

Worth noting for this clone: Additional DNA sequences in this sample encode the identical CDR3. The V gene is TRBV18, the J gene TRBJ2-3, with D hard to call. The germline V gene encodes CDR1 KGHSH and CDR2 LQKENI. The CDR3 is 13 amino acids. Trimming removed 3 bases from V and 2 bases from J, with 6 bases in between. The chain's CDR3 is CASSPPSTDTQYF. Written as DNA, the CDR3 is TGTGCCAGCTCACCCCCGTCCACAGATACGCAGTATTTT. The entire variable domain, with the rest obtained from reference TRBV18 and TRBJ2-3, is as follows: NAGVMQNPRHLVRRRGQEARLRCSPMKGHSHVYWYRQLPEEGLKFMVYLQKENIIDESGMPKERFSAEFPKEGPSILRIQQVVRGDSAAYFCASSPPSTDTQYFGPGTRLTVL.

The chain joins TRBV7-9 to TRBJ2-1; 14 bases fit TRBD2. The CDR3 sequence is 17 residues long. J was trimmed by 6 bases and V by 1 base; bases with no gene match: 5. Germline CDR1 SEHNR, CDR2 FQNEAQ (reference sequence). The CDR3 here is CASSLGRGLAGGNEQFF. CDR3 DNA: TGTGCCAGCAGCTTAGGTCGAGGACTAGCGGGAGGCAATGAGCAGTTCTTC. Complete variable domain (other parts from reference TRBV7-9 and TRBJ2-1): DTGVSQNPRHKITKRGQNVTFRCDPISEHNRLYWYRQTLGQGPEFLTYFQNEAQLEKSRLLSDRFSAERPKGSFSTLEIQRTEQGDSAMYLCASSLGRGLAGGNEQFFGPGTRLTVL.

This clone occurred once. CDR3 residues: CASIGSVGNTIYF. The DNA for the CDR3 is TGTGCCAGCATCGGCTCGGTAGGAAACACCATATATTTT. This chain uses TRBV6-6 with TRBJ1-3, with D unclear. The length of the CDR3 is 13 residues. The germline gives CDR1 MNHNY, CDR2 SVGAGI (reference sequence). V was shortened by 7 bases and J by 4 bases, with 11 bases between the two germline ends.

This clone was seen only once. The chain is built from TRBV18 and TRBJ2-1; TRBD2 is a possible D gene (5 bases). Germline V gives CDR1 KGHSH, CDR2 LQKENI. The CDR3 extends over 13 amino acids. V lost 3 bases, J lost 8 bases, and 11 bases lay in between. The CDR3 reads CASSPGHGDEQFF. CDR3 DNA: TGTGCCAGCTCACCCGGGCACGGGGATGAGCAGTTCTTC.

The chain is built from TRBV4-2 and TRBJ1-1; the match to TRBD1 covers 8 bases. The germline CDR1 and CDR2 sequences are LGHNA and YNFKEQ. V shed 4 bases, J shed 3 bases, and the junction held 7 bases outside the gene matches. The CDR3 is 15 residues long. The CDR3 DNA reads as TGTGCCAGCAGCCTCTTAGGACAGGGCGACACTGAAGCTTTCTTT. It encodes CASSLLGQGDTEAFF.

The genes are TRBV11-3 and TRBJ2-7, with 8 bases aligning to TRBD2. Germline V lookup: CDR1 SGHNT, CDR2 YENEEA. V lost 5 bases and J lost 3; bases outside the gene matches: 9. CDR3 length equals 15 residues. The CDR3 region is CASSPNSGRDYEQYF. In DNA, the CDR3 is TGTGCCAGCAGCCCCAATTCCGGGAGGGACTACGAGCAGTACTTC.

The CDR3 sequence is CASSTGKTQYF. The DNA for the CDR3 is TGTGCCAGCAGTACAGGGAAGACCCAGTACTTC. The chain links TRBV2 to TRBJ2-5, with D possibly matching TRBD1 (6 bases). V lost 5 bases and J 6 bases, leaving 7 bases between the germline ends. This CDR3 contains 11 residues. Germline CDR1 is SNHLY and CDR2 is FYNNEI.

The genes are TRBV6-1 and TRBJ2-1, with 13 bases identical to TRBD2. V gave up 11 bases and J gave up 6 bases; unmatched junction bases: 7. CDR1 MNHNS and CDR2 SASEGT come from the germline V gene. This CDR3 comprises 14 residues. The CDR3 DNA reads TGTGCCGCCTCCGGGACTAGCGGGGCCAATGAGCAGTTCTTC. Its protein product is CAASGTSGANEQFF.

The gene calls are TRBV5-4 and TRBJ1-6; TRBD1 might be the D (6 bases). Germline lookup yields CDR1 SGHNT and CDR2 YYREEE (reference sequence). CDR3 length: 14 residues. V lost 0 bases, J lost 10 bases, and 11 bases lay in between. The CDR3 here is CASSLGQGSSPLHF. The CDR3 DNA reads as TGTGCCAGCAGCTTGGGGCAGGGGAGCTCACCCCTCCACTTT. Based on the CDR3 plus reference TRBV5-4 and TRBJ1-6, the full variable domain is ETGVTQSPTHLIKTRGQQVTLRCSSQSGHNTVSWYQQALGQGPQFIFQYYREEENGRGNFPPRFSGLQFPNYSSELNVNALELDDSALYLCASSLGQGSSPLHFGNGTRLTVT.

This chain links TRBV2 with TRBJ1-6; the D gene is possibly TRBD1 (6 bases). The V and J ends lost 9 bases and 8 bases respectively, with 14 bases between them. Germline V gene sequence: CDR1 SNHLY, CDR2 FYNNEI. The CDR3 is 13 amino acids. This chain's CDR3 is CASGTTQDSPLHF. The CDR3 nucleotides read TGTGCCAGTGGGACAACCCAGGATTCACCCCTCCACTTT.

The chain combines TRBV19 with TRBJ1-5; tentative D call: TRBD1 (5 bases). The ends were cut back, 7 bases at V and 1 base at J, with 20 bases in the middle. There are 17 residues in the CDR3. Germline V gene data show CDR1 as LNHDA and CDR2 as SQIVND (reference sequence). CDR3 loop: CASIPTRGRRSNQPQHF. DNA for the CDR3: TGTGCCAGTATCCCGACTAGGGGCAGGAGGAGCAATCAGCCCCAGCATTTT.

The chain carries TRBV15 and TRBJ1-1; D remains ambiguous. Germline CDR1 is LNHNV and CDR2 is YYDKDF (reference sequence). This CDR3 has 13 residues. The V end was cut by 0 bases, the J end by 6 bases, with 8 bases between. The CDR3 sequence is CATSRDVRAEAFF. DNA for the CDR3: TGTGCCACCAGCAGAGATGTCCGGGCTGAAGCTTTCTTT.

The CDR3 loop is CASSGSGARGVTQYF. CDR3 DNA sequence: TGTGCCAGCAGCGGATCAGGGGCCCGGGGCGTGACCCAGTACTTC. The chain joins TRBV11-2 to TRBJ2-5; a weak D match, TRBD1 (6 bases). Trimming took 5 bases from V and 7 from J, leaving 20 bases between them. Per germline, CDR1 SGHAT and CDR2 FQNNGV. The CDR3 runs to 15 residues.

The chain links TRBV9 to TRBJ2-2; 7 bases are shared with TRBD1. The ends lost 4 bases at V and 3 bases at J; junction bases unmatched: 6. CDR1 is SGDLS and CDR2 is YYNGEE in the germline V gene. The CDR3 runs to 15 residues. CDR3 nucleotide sequence: TGTGCCAGCAGCCCCGGGACAGTTCACACCGGGGAGCTGTTTTTT. Translation: CASSPGTVHTGELFF.

The chain has TRBV4-3 and TRBJ1-3, with D possibly being TRBD1 (6 bases). CDR1 is LGHNA and CDR2 is YSLEER in the germline V gene. The CDR3 spans 16 residues. V lost 1 base and J 0 bases, leaving 10 bases between the germline ends. CDR3: CASSQATGNSGNTIYF. In nucleotides, the CDR3 is TGCGCCAGCAGCCAAGCTACAGGGAACTCTGGAAACACCATATATTTT.

The chain is built from TRBV4-3 and TRBJ2-7; 12 bases align to TRBD2. The CDR3 runs 18 residues. Trimming took 1 base from V and 0 from J; bases not matched to a gene: 7. From germline, CDR1 is LGHNA and CDR2 YSLEER. The CDR3 DNA reads TGCGCCAGCAGCCAAGCCCTCGGGACTAGCGGGTCCTCCTACGAGCAGTACTTC. Its translation is CASSQALGTSGSSYEQYF.

This clone appeared once. The rearrangement uses TRBV4-1 and TRBJ2-6; no clear D. Trimming removed 0 bases from V and 0 bases from J, with 9 bases in between. CDR1 is MGHRA, CDR2 YSYEKL, per germline. The CDR3 length is 17 residues. CDR3 coding DNA: TGCGCCAGCAGCCAAGATCATGCGGCCTCTGGGGCCAACGTCCTGACTTTC. Amino acid sequence: CASSQDHAASGANVLTF.

The chain recombines TRBV19 with TRBJ2-5; 11 bases match TRBD1. The junction had 6 bases not matched to a gene; V was cut back by 4 bases and J by 2 bases. CDR3 length: 16 amino acids. Germline assignment: CDR1 LNHDA and CDR2 SQIVND (reference sequence). The CDR3 is CASSSPRDRGQETQYF. DNA of the CDR3: TGTGCCAGTAGTAGCCCACGGGACAGGGGGCAAGAGACCCAGTACTTC.

The gene calls are TRBV27 and TRBJ2-5; TRBD2 matches 14 bases. The length of the CDR3 is 15 residues. Germline lookup yields CDR1 MNHEY and CDR2 SMNVEV (reference sequence). The trim removed 10 bases at V and 4 bases at J, leaving 8 bases unmatched. The CDR3 DNA reads TGTGCCACGGGACTAGCGGGAGTGGGACGAGAGACCCAGTACTTC. It yields the protein CATGLAGVGRETQYF.

V usage is TRBV7-2 and J usage is TRBJ1-2, with 12 nucleotides matching TRBD1. This CDR3 has 16 residues. J lost 2 bases, V lost 1 base, and 2 bases had no gene match. Germline assignment: CDR1 SGHTA and CDR2 FQGNSA. In DNA, the CDR3 is TGTGCCAGCAGCTTAGGTGGGACAGGGGGCAACTATGGCTACACCTTC. As protein: CASSLGGTGGNYGYTF.

This chain uses TRBV7-3 with TRBJ2-1; 9 positions agree with TRBD2. CDR3 length: 15 residues. CDR1 and CDR2 (germline): SGHTA, FQGTGA. The ends lost 5 bases at V and 8 bases at J; junction bases unmatched: 10. CDR3 residues: CASSQLAGVFDEQFF. The CDR3 DNA sequence: TGTGCCAGCAGCCAGTTAGCGGGAGTATTTGATGAGCAGTTCTTC.

V is TRBV13 and J is TRBJ2-1; 9 bases are a match to TRBD2. Germline CDR1 reads PRHDT; CDR2 reads FYEKMQ (reference sequence). The CDR3 contains 16 residues. The trim removed 5 bases at V and 9 bases at J, leaving 14 bases unmatched. The CDR3 is CASSNGLLAGKGEQFF. In DNA form, the CDR3 reads TGTGCCAGCAGCAACGGTTTGCTAGCGGGAAAGGGTGAGCAGTTCTTC.